This paragraph covers one T cell receptor beta chain sequence. Its antigen is still unknown. Amplification used 60 Vbeta primers and 13 Jbeta primers. Per the original data handling: In a later analysis, tens of millions of unique TCR beta chains included roughly 11 million shared by two or more donors. The protocol was immunoSEQ multiplex PCR, while the TCRdb copy is restricted to in-frame clones and leaves out a portion. The DNA gave D and trimming, while V, J and clone size come from that table. The sample lists 130,000 or so clones; 6.5% to 9.5% were seen once. The source of the sample is a study of cytomegalovirus exposure and HLA in healthy donors. At sampling all donors were nominally healthy, likely with unrecorded immune exposures. Germline CDR1 reads SGHRS; CDR2 reads YFSETQ. The V and J ends lost 3 bases and 4 bases, in that order; junction bases with no gene match: 8. The CDR3 consists of 16 residues.

Study results and limitations: In the analysis, some V segments, TRBV6-2 and TRBV6-3 included, were excluded as indistinguishable. Roughly uniform sequencing depth across donors was assumed, possibly incorrectly.

The sequence came from a middle-aged man in good health and CMV-seronegative. Sequenced input: PBMCs. The chain couples TRBV5-1 to TRBJ1-4, with 8 bases fitting TRBD1. DNA of the CDR3: TGCGCCAGCAGCTCCCCCTGGGGACAGGATAATGAAAAACTGTTTTTT. The encoded protein is CASSSPWGQDNEKLFF.